The 24 T cell receptor beta chains below come from one sample, sequenced in a study of control samples from healthy donors and cancer patients. TCRdb keeps only in-frame clones here, not all; method: immunoSEQ multiplex PCR. The repertoire has roughly 120,000 clones, 88% of them found once; the top ten carry 2% to 3%. The sample was blood. The source is a woman in her 70s in good health.

This clone has a single count. This chain joins TRBV5-8 and TRBJ2-7; 9 positions agree with TRBD1. The CDR3 runs 15 residues. The germline V gene encodes CDR1 SGHTS and CDR2 YDEGEE. V dropped 4 bases and J dropped 0; count of bases not matched to a gene: 5. CDR3 nucleotide sequence: TGTGCCAGCAGCATGCCGGGACAGGGCTCCTACGAGCAGTACTTC. Translated: CASSMPGQGSYEQYF.

This clone was seen once. J is TRBJ2-7 and V is TRBV7-2, with D unclear. The CDR3 spans 12 residues. Germline loops: CDR1 SGHTA, CDR2 FQGNSA. V dropped 5 bases and J dropped 3 bases, with 8 bases sitting between them. Here the CDR3 reads CASSPQSYEQYF. CDR3 bases: TGTGCCAGCAGCCCACAGAGCTACGAGCAGTACTTC.

The genes are TRBV27 and TRBJ1-2; TRBD1 might be the D (5 bases). The length of the CDR3 is 12 residues. CDR1 and CDR2 (germline): MNHEY, SMNVEV (reference sequence). V shed 8 bases and J shed 8 bases, with 15 bases lying between them. CDR3 in DNA: TGTGCCAGCGGCGGGGCGTCTGGGGGCTACACCTTC. Protein product: CASGGASGGYTF.

This clone appeared a single time. The chain employs TRBV19 and TRBJ1-5; 9 bases are shared with TRBD1. The CDR3 consists of 17 residues. Germline CDR1 is LNHDA and CDR2 is SQIVND (reference sequence). The V and J ends lost 2 bases and 4 bases, in that order; junction bases with no gene match: 9. CDR3: CASSIPQGTGKNQPQHF. CDR3 coding DNA: TGTGCCAGTAGTATACCCCAAGGGACAGGGAAAAATCAGCCCCAGCATTTT.

This clone has more than one count but fewer than ten. This rearrangement joins TRBV6-1 to TRBJ1-4; D perhaps matches TRBD1 (6 bases). The CDR3 spans 16 residues. V dropped 4 bases and J dropped 3 bases, with 15 bases sitting between them. Germline V lookup: CDR1 MNHNS, CDR2 SASEGT. The CDR3 DNA reads as TGTGCCAGCAGTGGGGGGGGCCGACATTCTAATGAAAAACTGTTTTTT. This sequence encodes CASSGGGRHSNEKLFF.

The chain carries TRBV7-6 and TRBJ1-1; TRBD1 matches at 9 bases. CDR3 size: 14 residues. Trimming took 5 bases from V and 5 from J; bases not matched to a gene: 6. Germline V gene data show CDR1 as SGHVS and CDR2 as FNYEAQ. The CDR3 DNA reads as TGTGCCAGCAGCCCCGGGACAGGGAGAACTGAAGCTTTCTTT. Translating gives CASSPGTGRTEAFF.

The V call is TRBV27, the J call TRBJ2-7, with 8 bases fitting TRBD1. Losses at the gene ends were 0 bases for V and 2 bases for J; bases not matched to a gene: 0. The CDR3 sequence is 14 residues long. Germline V gene sequence: CDR1 MNHEY, CDR2 SMNVEV (reference sequence). The DNA for the CDR3 is TGTGCCAGCAGTTTATCGACAGGGGCCTACGAGCAGTACTTC. Amino acids: CASSLSTGAYEQYF.

This chain connects TRBV5-1 to TRBJ2-7, with D uncertain. The CDR3 is 13 residues long. The V end was cut by 8 bases, the J end by 4 bases, with 16 bases between. Germline CDR1 SGHRS, CDR2 YFSETQ. CDR3 amino acids: CASEDPGRYEQYF. The CDR3 region has the DNA TGCGCCAGTGAGGACCCCGGTAGGTACGAGCAGTACTTC.

This clone turned up a few times. The chain has TRBV9 and TRBJ2-1; D is perhaps TRBD1 (6 bases). Between the trimmed V and J ends, which lost 4 bases and 3 bases, there was a span of 14 bases. The CDR3 has 15 amino acids. Looked up from germline, CDR1 is SGDLS and CDR2 is YYNGEE. CDR3 sequence reads: CASSPRVGGYNEQFF. The CDR3 bases are TGTGCCAGCAGCCCTCGTGTAGGGGGCTACAATGAGCAGTTCTTC.

The J gene is TRBJ2-5, the V gene TRBV9, with D uncertain. This CDR3 spans 13 amino acids. The V and J ends lost 3 bases and 5 bases respectively, with 11 bases between them. The germline gives CDR1 SGDLS, CDR2 YYNGEE. The CDR3 DNA reads TGTGCCAGCAGCGCAGACGGTTTGGAGACCCAGTACTTC. Its protein is CASSADGLETQYF.

The genes are TRBV27 and TRBJ1-6, with a tentative D call TRBD1 (5 bases). V lost 3 bases and J lost 5, with 11 bases in between. The germline V gene has CDR1 MNHEY and CDR2 SMNVEV (reference sequence). CDR3 length: 15 residues. CDR3 region: CASSFAQANNSPLHF. DNA for the CDR3: TGTGCCAGCAGTTTTGCACAGGCAAATAATTCACCCCTCCACTTT.

The chain links TRBV6-2 or TRBV6-3 to TRBJ2-7; D gene unclear. The V gene lost 5 bases and the J gene lost 2 bases, with 7 bases spanning the gap. This CDR3 has 12 amino acids. Germline V lookup: CDR1 MNHEY, CDR2 SVGEGT. The CDR3: CASSVNTYEQYF. DNA for the CDR3: TGTGCCAGCAGTGTCAATACCTACGAGCAGTACTTC.

The rearrangement uses TRBV19 and TRBJ1-2; D not certain. Germline assignment: CDR1 LNHDA and CDR2 SQIVND (reference sequence). This CDR3 region has 15 residues. The V end lost 3 bases, the J end lost 0 bases, and 11 bases lay between the germline ends. The DNA of the CDR3 is TGTGCCAGTAGTATCGCGTTCAACCCTAACTATGGCTACACCTTC. Translated: CASSIAFNPNYGYTF.

The chain is built from TRBV12-3 or TRBV12-4 and TRBJ2-1; D gene ambiguous. Trimming pared 0 bases from V and 9 bases from J, leaving 6 bases between. This CDR3 has 12 amino acids. CDR3 nucleotides: TGTGCCAGCAGTTTAGCAAAGTTTGAGCAGTTCTTC. Its protein is CASSLAKFEQFF.

V gene TRBV4-3 combines with J gene TRBJ1-2; 7 bases map to TRBD1. This CDR3 is built from 18 residues. Looked up from germline, CDR1 is LGHNA and CDR2 is YSLEER. J lost 4 bases, V lost 0 bases, and 14 bases had no gene match. As DNA, the CDR3 is TGCGCCAGCAGCCAAGATTCAGGAGGGGGCGGATGGAGCTATGGCTACACCTTC. Translation gives CASSQDSGGGGWSYGYTF.

In this sample, this clone turned up once. The gene calls are TRBV15 and TRBJ2-2, with 7 bases lining up with TRBD2. The junction had 13 bases not matched to a gene; V was cut back by 5 bases and J by 7 bases. Germline CDR1 and CDR2: LNHNV and YYDKDF (reference sequence). The CDR3 totals 16 residues. CDR3 coding DNA: TGTGCCACCAGCCTCAGGTGGGGGGGAGTGGACGGGGAGCTGTTTTTT. Amino acid sequence: CATSLRWGGVDGELFF.

Remarks on this clone: Other DNA sequences from this sample encode an identical CDR3 as well. The chain has TRBV5-6 and TRBJ2-5; D is undetermined. Trimming stripped 4 bases from V and 1 base from J, with 8 bases between. The CDR3 has 13 amino acids. CDR1 and CDR2 from the germline V gene are SGHDT and YYEEEE. The CDR3 sequence: CASSGVPQETQYF. CDR3 nucleotide sequence: TGTGCCAGCAGCGGTGTCCCCCAAGAGACCCAGTACTTC.

V usage is TRBV29-1 and J usage is TRBJ2-2; a possible D gene is TRBD1 (5 bases). V was trimmed by 6 bases and J by 4 bases, leaving 9 bases between them. CDR1 SQVTM and CDR2 ANQGSEA come from the germline V gene. The CDR3 is made up of 12 amino acids. CDR3 protein: CSVSQGTGELFF. CDR3 bases: TGCAGCGTCTCCCAGGGCACCGGGGAGCTGTTTTTT.

The chain uses TRBV23-1 and TRBJ2-1, with TRBD1 identical over 7 bases. TRBV23-1 is an ORF, and what it does is uncertain. The CDR3 consists of 14 residues. Germline trimming cut 2 bases from V and 9 bases from J; bases unmatched to any gene: 7. The CDR3 region is CASSQPDRVGEQFF. The CDR3, as DNA: TGCGCCAGCAGTCAACCTGACAGGGTCGGTGAGCAGTTCTTC.

In DNA, the CDR3 is TGTGCCAGCAGCGTAGTCCCCTTGGCCCGGACGGGGGGCTACACCTTC. Its translation: CASSVVPLARTGGYTF. The V and J genes are TRBV9 and TRBJ1-2; D uncertain. The length of the CDR3 is 16 residues. The V gene lost 0 bases and the J gene lost 8 bases, with 20 bases spanning the gap. Germline V gives CDR1 SGDLS, CDR2 YYNGEE.

The rearrangement uses TRBV5-4 and TRBJ1-1, with D hard to call. This CDR3 region has 15 residues. CDR1 and CDR2 (germline): SGHNT, YYREEE (reference sequence). The V and J ends lost 2 bases and 0 bases respectively, with 11 bases between them. In DNA, the CDR3 is TGTGCCAGCAGCTTTTCAACGCTTATGAACACTGAAGCTTTCTTT. This codes for CASSFSTLMNTEAFF.

Of note for this clone: Other nucleotide sequences in the sample specify the same CDR3. This chain uses TRBV5-1 with TRBJ1-1; 11 bases are shared with TRBD1. This CDR3 spans 15 amino acids. V lost 0 bases, J lost 5 bases, and 3 bases stayed unmatched. Germline V gives CDR1 SGHRS, CDR2 YFSETQ. CDR3 in amino acids: CASSLGTGGSTEAFF. CDR3 nucleotides: TGCGCCAGCAGCTTGGGGACAGGGGGCTCTACTGAAGCTTTCTTT.

This chain uses TRBV16 with TRBJ1-2; possibly TRBD1 for D (5 bases). The germline CDR1 and CDR2 sequences are KGHSY and FQNENV. This CDR3 contains 13 residues. V gave up 1 base and J gave up 8 bases, with 11 bases separating them. The DNA of the CDR3 is TGTGCCAGCAGCCAATGGACACAAACCGGCTACACCTTC. This sequence encodes CASSQWTQTGYTF.

The chain combines TRBV6-5 with TRBJ1-2; TRBD1 matches 9 bases. V dropped 8 bases and J dropped 4; count of bases not matched to a gene: 8. The CDR3 contains 14 residues. Germline V gives CDR1 MNHEY, CDR2 SVGAGI. In DNA, the CDR3 is TGTGCCAGCGGGGGACAGGGCCCACTCTATGGCTACACCTTC. The encoded protein is CASGGQGPLYGYTF.